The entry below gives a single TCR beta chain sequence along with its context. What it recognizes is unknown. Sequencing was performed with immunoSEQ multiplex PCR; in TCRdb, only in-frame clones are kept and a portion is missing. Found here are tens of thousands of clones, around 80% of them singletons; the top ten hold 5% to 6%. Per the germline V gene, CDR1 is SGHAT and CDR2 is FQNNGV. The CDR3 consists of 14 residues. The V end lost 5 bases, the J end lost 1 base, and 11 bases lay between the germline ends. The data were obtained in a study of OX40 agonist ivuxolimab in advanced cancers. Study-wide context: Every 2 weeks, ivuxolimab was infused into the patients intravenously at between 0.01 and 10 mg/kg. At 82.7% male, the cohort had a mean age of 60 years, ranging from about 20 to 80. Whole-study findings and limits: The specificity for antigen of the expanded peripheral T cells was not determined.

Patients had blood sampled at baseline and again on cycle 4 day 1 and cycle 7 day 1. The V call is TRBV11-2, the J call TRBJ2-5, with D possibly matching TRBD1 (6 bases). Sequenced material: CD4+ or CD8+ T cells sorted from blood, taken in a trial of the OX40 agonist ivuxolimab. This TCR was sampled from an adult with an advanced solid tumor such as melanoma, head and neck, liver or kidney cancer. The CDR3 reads CASSQGSVQETQYF. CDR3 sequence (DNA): TGTGCCAGCAGCCAGGGGTCGGTCCAAGAGACCCAGTACTTC.